Listed below are T cell receptor beta chains from one sample, sequenced in a study of blood T cell repertoires in COVID-19. Profiling relied on immunoSEQ multiplex PCR, and the TCRdb table lists in-frame clones only, not all of them. The sample carries about 290,000 clones, around 81% recorded once. Sample: peripheral blood. The receptors were gathered from a woman between 50 and 59 years old with active or convalescent COVID-19. CDR3s include the opening cysteine and the closing phenylalanine or tryptophan. A D gene is named only where the DNA matches it firmly. Expanded clones get a size class; other rows say once, few or many, or leave the size out.

CDR3 protein	CDR3 DNA	clone size	V gene	J gene	D gene
CASTGGLAVETQYF	TGTGCCAGCACCGGCGGACTAGCGGTGGAGACCCAGTACTTC	NA	TRBV2	TRBJ2-5	TRBD2
CASSDRTGAGNTIYF	TGTGCCAGCAGTGACCGGACTGGGGCTGGAAACACCATATATTTT	NA	TRBV2	TRBJ1-3	NA
CASSLGPSAGYEQYF	TGTGCCAGCAGCTTAGGTCCTAGTGCGGGCTACGAGCAGTACTTC	NA	TRBV11-2	TRBJ2-7	NA
CASSPIGNQPQHF	TGTGCCAGCAGCCCCATCGGGAATCAGCCCCAGCATTTT	NA	TRBV27	TRBJ1-5	NA
CASSPYGGSQETQYF	TGTGCCAGCTCACCCTACGGGGGGTCCCAAGAGACCCAGTACTTC	NA	TRBV18	TRBJ2-5	TRBD2
CASSQNQETQYF	TGCGCCAGCAGCCAGAACCAAGAGACCCAGTACTTC	NA	TRBV5-1	TRBJ2-5	NA
CASSQGGGLEAFF	TGTGCCAGCAGCCAAGGGGGGGGGCTCGAAGCTTTCTTT	NA	TRBV3-1/TRBV3-2	TRBJ1-1	NA
CASSGWEMNTEAFF	TGCGCCAGCAGCGGGTGGGAGATGAACACTGAAGCTTTCTTT	NA	TRBV5-1	TRBJ1-1	NA
CASSLDLQGTSTDTQYF	TGTGCCAGCAGCCTAGATCTACAGGGAACGAGCACAGATACGCAGTATTTT	NA	TRBV5-4	TRBJ2-3	NA
CASSLGGTANTEAFF	TGTGCCAGCAGCTTGGGAGGGACAGCTAACACTGAAGCTTTCTTT	NA	TRBV5-6	TRBJ1-1	TRBD1
CASSGQGAGNQPQHF	TGTGCCAGCAGTGGACAGGGGGCAGGCAATCAGCCCCAGCATTTT	NA	TRBV2	TRBJ1-5	TRBD1
CSGKGAANTEAFF	TGCAGCGGAAAAGGGGCGGCGAACACTGAAGCTTTCTTT	once	TRBV29-1	TRBJ1-1	NA
CTSSPRWVAGGLYNEQFF	TGCACCAGCAGCCCTAGGTGGGTAGCGGGAGGCCTCTACAATGAGCAGTTCTTC	NA	TRBV1	TRBJ2-1	NA